This T cell receptor beta chain was obtained from a study of tumor and adjacent non-tumor tissue in lung cancer. Study background: On average, productive TCRbeta reads reached about 4.17 million per sample.

Germline CDR1 and CDR2: DFQATT and SNEGSKA (reference sequence). This CDR3 comprises 12 residues. V lost 5 bases and J lost 4, with 11 bases in between. Comment on this clonotype: Its cognate antigen is unknown. A much larger clone differs from this one at a single base, so this may be a read error.

The template was RNA from unsorted bulk tissue. This non-tumor lung sample came from over 3 cm beyond the tumor edge. Donors were chemotherapy-naive, newly diagnosed lung cancer surgical patients in China, August–late 2014. General study results and limits: Normal lung showed higher cumulative top 100 clone frequency than tumor.

A modified ARM-PCR protocol with three rounds of nested PCR amplified TCRbeta. TCRdb reprocessed the multiplex PCR reads with MiXCR, giving one entry per CDR3 protein. The data hold approximately 100,000 distinct CDR3 sequences, with 65% observed a single time. This TCR derives from a man aged 30-40 years with non-small cell lung cancer. Sequencing used distant non-tumor lung tissue. The chain combines TRBV20-1 with TRBJ1-1; D remains ambiguous. CDR3 DNA: TGCAGTGCTCGTCCTATGAGCACTGAAGCTTTCTTT. Protein product: CSARPMSTEAFF.